Following are 32 T cell receptor beta chains from one sample sequenced in a study of blood T cell repertoires in COVID-19. Assay: immunoSEQ multiplex PCR; the TCRdb copy retains only in-frame clones and omits some. The data contain around 330,000 clones, about 88% of them singletons. Sequencing used PBMCs or T cells enriched from blood (not recorded which). The source is a woman in her forties who had recovered from COVID-19.

This chain uses TRBV29-1 with TRBJ1-2; 10 nucleotides line up with TRBD1. With V trimmed by 8 bases and J by 9 bases, 15 bases remained unmatched. Looked up from germline, CDR1 is SQVTM and CDR2 is ANQGSEA. This CDR3 contains 14 residues. The CDR3 protein is CSIFPGTGDSSYTF. CDR3 DNA sequence: TGCAGCATATTCCCCGGGACAGGGGACTCCAGCTACACCTTC.

The chain uses TRBV6-5 and TRBJ2-7; 9 bases match TRBD1. The CDR3 consists of 15 residues. V lost 2 bases and J lost 5; bases outside the gene matches: 7. Germline V gene lookup returns CDR1 MNHEY and CDR2 SVGAGI. The CDR3 sequence: CASSYAPTGGHEQYF. Here the CDR3 DNA reads TGTGCCAGCAGTTACGCGCCGACAGGGGGGCACGAGCAGTACTTC.

The chain joins TRBV28 to TRBJ1-5, with a possible D match to TRBD1 (5 bases). V was shortened by 6 bases and J by 5 bases, with 14 bases between the two germline ends. CDR1 and CDR2 from the germline V gene are MDHEN and SYDVKM. The CDR3 spans 14 residues. CDR3 in amino acids: CASSETAIYQPQHF. CDR3 in DNA: TGTGCCAGCAGCGAGACAGCGATCTATCAGCCCCAGCATTTT.

The chain carries TRBV13 and TRBJ2-3; 7 bases fit TRBD1. With V trimmed by 2 bases and J by 6 bases, 8 bases remained unmatched. The CDR3 has 15 residues. CDR1 PRHDT and CDR2 FYEKMQ come from the germline V gene (reference sequence). This CDR3 reads CASSLKTGPGDTQYF. In DNA, the CDR3 is TGTGCCAGCAGCTTAAAGACAGGGCCCGGGGATACGCAGTATTTT.

The chain joins TRBV23-1 to TRBJ1-1, with 7 bases lining up with TRBD1. TRBV23-1 is designated an ORF whose function remains uncertain. The CDR3 runs to 13 residues. The junction had 10 bases not matched to a gene; V was cut back by 4 bases and J by 11 bases. Written as DNA, the CDR3 is TGCGCCAGCAGTCCCGACAGGGATCGACCGGCTTTCTTT. Its protein is CASSPDRDRPAFF.

The chain links TRBV19 to TRBJ2-7, with 7 positions matching TRBD1. The CDR3 is made up of 14 amino acids. CDR1 is LNHDA, CDR2 SQIVND, per germline (reference sequence). V lost 5 bases and J lost 3; bases outside the gene matches: 7. The CDR3 DNA reads as TGTGCCAGTAGTGCCTACAGGGGCGACTACGAGCAGTACTTC. This codes for CASSAYRGDYEQYF. Full variable domain (remainder filled in from reference TRBV19 and TRBJ2-7): DGGITQSPKYLFRKEGQNVTLSCEQNLNHDAMYWYRQDPGQGLRLIYYSQIVNDFQKGDIAEGYSVSREKKESFPLTVTSAQKNPTAFYLCASSAYRGDYEQYFGPGTRLTVT.

The rearrangement uses TRBV3-1 (or the pseudogene TRBV3-2) and TRBJ2-7; 7 bases align to TRBD2. Germline CDR1 LGHDT, CDR2 YNNKEL (reference sequence). The ends lost 2 bases at V and 5 bases at J; junction bases unmatched: 3. CDR3 size: 13 residues. CDR3 nucleotides: TGTGCCAGCAGCCAATTTGCGGGAGACGAGCAGTACTTC. As protein: CASSQFAGDEQYF.

The rearrangement joins TRBV2 to TRBJ2-2; 8 bases agree with TRBD1. Germline-derived CDR1 and CDR2 are SNHLY and FYNNEI. The CDR3 spans 14 residues. J was trimmed by 3 bases and V by 6 bases; bases with no gene match: 3. CDR3 residues: CASSQQGDTGELFF. CDR3 sequence (DNA): TGTGCCAGCAGCCAACAGGGGGACACCGGGGAGCTGTTTTTT.

The V and J genes are TRBV30 and TRBJ2-5; D uncertain. V was cut by 3 bases and J by 3 bases, with 11 bases left in between. Germline loops: CDR1 GTSNPN, CDR2 SVGIG (reference sequence). The CDR3 has 13 amino acids. CDR3 nucleotides: TGTGCCTGGAGGTCACAGTCCAAAGAGACCCAGTACTTC. Translated, it gives CAWRSQSKETQYF.

This clone was counted a single time. This chain uses TRBV27 with TRBJ2-7, with D maybe TRBD1 (5 bases). The CDR3 contains 15 residues. In germline, CDR1 is MNHEY, CDR2 SMNVEV (reference sequence). V was trimmed by 4 bases and J by 1 base, leaving 14 bases between them. CDR3 in amino acids: CASSYRGASSYEQYF. CDR3 in DNA: TGTGCCAGCAGTTATAGGGGTGCCAGTTCCTACGAGCAGTACTTC.

This chain uses TRBV11-3 with TRBJ1-1; tentatively, D is TRBD1 (5 bases). Trimming stripped 1 base from V and 5 bases from J, with 11 bases between. Germline CDR1 SGHNT, CDR2 YENEEA. The CDR3 is made up of 14 amino acids. The chain's CDR3 is CASSLVRGWTEAFF. DNA for the CDR3: TGTGCCAGCAGCTTAGTAAGGGGATGGACTGAAGCTTTCTTT.

This clone was recorded a few times. The junction and the germline gene differ at one end; a read error may be behind it. The chain couples TRBV6-5 to TRBJ1-2; 7 nucleotides agree with TRBD1. The germline CDR1 and CDR2 sequences are MNHEY and SVGAGI. This CDR3 spans 15 amino acids. In DNA, the CDR3 is TGTGCCAGCAGCTACTCCGGGACAGCTAACTATGGCTACACCTTC. This encodes CASSYSGTANYGYTF.

The CDR3 here is CASSAPPNYSYNEQFF. CDR3 sequence (DNA): TGTGCCAGCAGCGCTCCTCCTAACTACTCCTACAATGAGCAGTTCTTC. The V and J genes are TRBV9 and TRBJ2-1; the D is unclear. There are 16 residues in the CDR3. Trimming removed 3 bases from V and 0 bases from J, with 13 bases in between. Germline lookup yields CDR1 SGDLS and CDR2 YYNGEE.

The genes are TRBV3-1 (or the pseudogene TRBV3-2) and TRBJ2-7, with 9 bases that match TRBD2. Germline values: CDR1 LGHDT, CDR2 YNNKEL (reference sequence). V lost 0 bases to trimming and J lost 6 bases; unmatched junction nucleotides: 6. The CDR3 is made up of 15 amino acids. The CDR3 spells CASSQDQVAGVEQYF. CDR3 nucleotide sequence: TGTGCCAGCAGCCAAGATCAAGTAGCGGGAGTCGAGCAGTACTTC.

V usage is TRBV28 and J usage is TRBJ1-4; D is perhaps TRBD1 (5 bases). The CDR3 is made up of 15 amino acids. V lost 6 bases to trimming and J lost 3 bases, with 14 bases between them. Germline assignment: CDR1 MDHEN and CDR2 SYDVKM. This CDR3 reads CASSLLRDANEKLFF. The CDR3 bases are TGTGCCAGCAGCCTCCTCAGGGATGCTAATGAAAAACTGTTTTTT.

CDR3 residues: CSVEPYLGQENTEAFF. In nucleotides, the CDR3 is TGCAGCGTTGAACCGTATCTGGGACAGGAGAACACTGAAGCTTTCTTT. The chain combines TRBV29-1 with TRBJ1-1, with 8 bases matching TRBD1. The CDR3 spans 16 residues. Germline CDR1 reads SQVTM; CDR2 reads ANQGSEA. V trimming: 2 bases; J trimming: 1 base; junction bases outside the gene matches: 9.

The rearrangement joins TRBV6-5 to TRBJ1-2, with 8 bases aligning to TRBD1. Losses at the gene ends were 4 bases for V and 2 bases for J; bases not matched to a gene: 0. Germline V gene lookup returns CDR1 MNHEY and CDR2 SVGAGI. This CDR3 contains 13 residues. CDR3 nucleotide sequence: TGTGCCAGCAGTTGGGACAGGAACTATGGCTACACCTTC. Translation: CASSWDRNYGYTF.

This chain uses TRBV29-1 with TRBJ1-2; 11 nucleotides line up with TRBD1. Germline trimming cut 6 bases from V and 4 bases from J; bases unmatched to any gene: 4. Germline-derived CDR1 and CDR2 are SQVTM and ANQGSEA. The CDR3 is made up of 13 amino acids. The CDR3 sequence: CSVGTGGTYGYTF. CDR3 bases: TGCAGCGTGGGGACAGGGGGAACCTATGGCTACACCTTC.

The chain has TRBV9 and TRBJ1-5; TRBD1 aligns across 7 bases. CDR1 SGDLS and CDR2 YYNGEE come from the germline V gene. Trimming cost V 4 bases and J 3 bases; bases outside gene matches: 4. This CDR3 is built from 14 residues. For the CDR3, the DNA is TGTGCCAGCAGCCCAGGGGGATTCAATCAGCCCCAGCATTTT. Translation gives CASSPGGFNQPQHF.

This chain joins TRBV28 and TRBJ2-7; 12 bases are a match to TRBD1. CDR1 MDHEN and CDR2 SYDVKM come from the germline V gene. J was trimmed by 8 bases and V by 6 bases; bases with no gene match: 8. The CDR3 loop spans 14 amino acids. CDR3 loop: CASRGGTGGGKQYF. The DNA for the CDR3 is TGTGCCAGCAGGGGCGGGACAGGGGGCGGTAAGCAGTACTTC.

The chain has TRBV7-2 and TRBJ2-3; D is undetermined. The CDR3 spans 16 residues. CDR1 and CDR2 (germline): SGHTA, FQGNSA. V lost 3 bases, J lost 2 bases, and 15 bases lay in between. The CDR3 sequence is CASSLVASVPTDTQYF. CDR3 DNA sequence: TGTGCCAGCAGCTTGGTGGCGAGCGTCCCCACAGATACGCAGTATTTT.

The CDR3 protein is CASSLIGEEAFF. CDR3 DNA: TGTGCCAGCAGCTTAATTGGGGAGGAAGCTTTCTTT. The chain has TRBV7-6 and TRBJ1-1; unclear D gene. The CDR3 extends over 12 amino acids. V lost 2 bases and J 8 bases, leaving 9 bases between the germline ends. Germline V CDR1 and CDR2: SGHVS, FNYEAQ.

This chain connects TRBV11-1 to TRBJ2-1, with 8 bases that match TRBD2. The CDR3 totals 15 residues. After removal of 3 bases from V and 1 base from J, the junction contained 2 bases not matched to a gene. CDR1 is SGHAT, CDR2 FQDESV, per germline (reference sequence). Here the CDR3 reads CASSLSGRSYNEQFF. The CDR3 DNA follows: TGTGCCAGCAGCTTGAGCGGGAGATCCTACAATGAGCAGTTCTTC.

The chain combines TRBV10-2 with TRBJ2-2; tentatively, D is TRBD1 (8 bases). CDR3 length equals 15 residues. Trimming removed 6 bases at V and 4 bases at J, with 15 bases between. The germline V gene encodes CDR1 WSHSY and CDR2 SAAADI. The CDR3: CASRAGGTGTGELFF. In nucleotides, the CDR3 is TGCGCCAGCAGGGCCGGGGGGACAGGCACCGGGGAGCTGTTTTTT.

The chain recombines TRBV11-2 with TRBJ2-5; D gene unclear. Per the germline V gene, CDR1 is SGHAT and CDR2 is FQNNGV. Deletions cut 6 bases from V and 1 base from J, with 15 bases between. CDR3 length: 15 residues. The CDR3 loop is CASSYASTFQETQYF. The CDR3 DNA is TGTGCCAGCAGTTATGCCTCGACATTCCAAGAGACCCAGTACTTC.

The chain combines TRBV28 with TRBJ2-6; possible D gene TRBD2, 5 bases. The germline CDR1 and CDR2 sequences are MDHEN and SYDVKM. The CDR3 has 17 amino acids. V was clipped by 6 bases and J by 2 bases, with 17 bases between them. The CDR3 DNA follows: TGTGCCAGCAGCTCCCGGGATTTCCTAGCTGGGGCCAACGTCCTGACTTTC. Amino acids: CASSSRDFLAGANVLTF.

The V gene is TRBV24-1, the J gene TRBJ2-1, with 8 bases that match TRBD2. CDR3 length: 16 residues. Germline trimming cut 7 bases from V and 6 bases from J; bases unmatched to any gene: 13. Germline V CDR1 and CDR2: KGHDR, SFDVKD. In DNA, the CDR3 is TGTGCCACCAGCCGGCAGGCAGCGGGGGCCTCCAATGAGCAGTTCTTC. It translates to CATSRQAAGASNEQFF.

The chain has TRBV11-2 and TRBJ2-2, with 8 nucleotides matching TRBD2. Per the germline V gene, CDR1 is SGHAT and CDR2 is FQNNGV. CDR3 size: 13 residues. Trimming removed 3 bases from V and 6 bases from J; junction bases left unmatched: 0. The CDR3 DNA reads as TGTGCCAGCAGCTTGGGACTAGCCGGGGAGCTGTTTTTT. This codes for CASSLGLAGELFF.

The chain uses TRBV19 and TRBJ1-5; 7 bases align to TRBD1. The CDR3 has 14 amino acids. CDR1 is LNHDA and CDR2 is SQIVND in the germline V gene (reference sequence). The V segment lost 6 bases and the J segment 7 bases; nucleotides outside the gene matches: 9. In nucleotides, the CDR3 is TGTGCCAGTAGGGGGGCAGGGGGAGGCCAGCCCCAGCATTTT. It yields the protein CASRGAGGGQPQHF.

The chain is built from TRBV2 and TRBJ2-2, with D possibly matching TRBD1 (5 bases). Germline V gene data show CDR1 as SNHLY and CDR2 as FYNNEI. V was shortened by 6 bases and J by 0 bases, with 14 bases between the two germline ends. This CDR3 contains 16 residues. As DNA, the CDR3 is TGTGCCAGCAGGGGCAGGGCCGATCCGAACACCGGGGAGCTGTTTTTT. Translating it yields CASRGRADPNTGELFF.

The CDR3 DNA follows: TGTGCCAGCAGTGCAGTGATTCAGTACTTC. This encodes CASSAVIQYF. This chain uses TRBV2 with TRBJ2-4; D is ambiguous. The V gene lost 4 bases and the J gene lost 10 bases, with 5 bases spanning the gap. This CDR3 is 10 amino acids long. Germline CDR1 and CDR2: SNHLY and FYNNEI.

The chain couples TRBV12-5 to TRBJ2-7; TRBD2 matches at 8 bases. Looked up from germline, CDR1 is LGHNT and CDR2 is FRNRAP. Losses at the gene ends were 0 bases for V and 3 bases for J; bases not matched to a gene: 7. The CDR3 extends over 16 amino acids. As DNA, the CDR3 is TGTGCTAGTGGTTTGGTTATCGGGACTAGAGGCTACGAGCAGTACTTC. Translation: CASGLVIGTRGYEQYF.